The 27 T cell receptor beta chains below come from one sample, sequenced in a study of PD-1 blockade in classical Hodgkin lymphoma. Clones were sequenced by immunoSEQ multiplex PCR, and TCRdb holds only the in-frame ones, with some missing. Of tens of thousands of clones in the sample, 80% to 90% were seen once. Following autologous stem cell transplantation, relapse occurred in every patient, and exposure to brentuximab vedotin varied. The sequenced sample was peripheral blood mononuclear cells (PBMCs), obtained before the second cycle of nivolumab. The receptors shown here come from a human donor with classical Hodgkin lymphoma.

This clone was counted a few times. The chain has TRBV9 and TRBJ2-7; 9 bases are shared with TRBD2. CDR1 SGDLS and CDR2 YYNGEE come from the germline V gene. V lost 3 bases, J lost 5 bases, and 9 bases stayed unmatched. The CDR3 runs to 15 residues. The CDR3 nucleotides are TGTGCCAGCAGCGCCCTGACTAGCGGTTGGGACGAGCAGTACTTC. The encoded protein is CASSALTSGWDEQYF. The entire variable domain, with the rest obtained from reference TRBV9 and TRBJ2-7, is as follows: DSGVTQTPKHLITATGQRVTLRCSPRSGDLSVYWYQQSLDQGLQFLIQYYNGEERAKGNILERFSAQQFPDLHSELNLSSLELGDSALYFCASSALTSGWDEQYFGPGTRLTVT.

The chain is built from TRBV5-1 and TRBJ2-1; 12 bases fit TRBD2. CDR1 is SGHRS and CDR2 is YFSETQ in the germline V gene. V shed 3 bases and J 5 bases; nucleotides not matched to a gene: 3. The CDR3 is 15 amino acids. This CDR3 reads CASSSGLAGHNEQFF. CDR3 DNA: TGCGCCAGCAGCTCTGGACTAGCGGGGCACAATGAGCAGTTCTTC.

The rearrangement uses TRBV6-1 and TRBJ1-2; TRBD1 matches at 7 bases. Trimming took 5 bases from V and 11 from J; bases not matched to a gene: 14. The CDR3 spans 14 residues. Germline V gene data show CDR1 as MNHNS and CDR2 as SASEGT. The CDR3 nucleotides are TGTGCCAGCAGTAAATACCGGGACAGCGAACGATACACCTTC. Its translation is CASSKYRDSERYTF.

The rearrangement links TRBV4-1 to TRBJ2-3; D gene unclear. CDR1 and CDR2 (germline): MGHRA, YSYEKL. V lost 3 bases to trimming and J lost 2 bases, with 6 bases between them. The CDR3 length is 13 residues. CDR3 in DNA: TGCGCCAGCAGCCACGAGGTCACAGATACGCAGTATTTT. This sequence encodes CASSHEVTDTQYF.

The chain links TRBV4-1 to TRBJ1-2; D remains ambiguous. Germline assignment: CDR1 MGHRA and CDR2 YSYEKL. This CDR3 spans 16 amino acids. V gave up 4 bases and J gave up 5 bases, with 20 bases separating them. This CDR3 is CASSPPVGSLLYGYTF. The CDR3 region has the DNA TGCGCCAGCAGCCCTCCGGTAGGCTCATTACTATATGGCTACACCTTC.

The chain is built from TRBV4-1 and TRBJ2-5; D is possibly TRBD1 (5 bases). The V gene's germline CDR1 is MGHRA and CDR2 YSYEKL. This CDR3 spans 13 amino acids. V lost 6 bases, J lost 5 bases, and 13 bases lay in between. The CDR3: CASSPTVRETQYF. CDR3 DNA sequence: TGCGCCAGCAGTCCGACAGTAAGGGAGACCCAGTACTTC.

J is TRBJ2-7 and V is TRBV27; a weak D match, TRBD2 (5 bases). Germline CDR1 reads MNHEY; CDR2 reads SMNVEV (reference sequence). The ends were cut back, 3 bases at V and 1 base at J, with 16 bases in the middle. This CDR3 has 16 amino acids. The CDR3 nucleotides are TGTGCCAGCAGTTTTCTCCTGGGGAGAGGATCCTACGAGCAGTACTTC. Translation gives CASSFLLGRGSYEQYF.

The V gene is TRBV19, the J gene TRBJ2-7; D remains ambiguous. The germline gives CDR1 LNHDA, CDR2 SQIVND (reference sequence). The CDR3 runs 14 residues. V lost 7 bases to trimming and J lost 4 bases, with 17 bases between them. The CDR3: CASMDPVRPYEQYF. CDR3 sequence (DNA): TGTGCCAGTATGGATCCCGTTCGACCATACGAGCAGTACTTC.

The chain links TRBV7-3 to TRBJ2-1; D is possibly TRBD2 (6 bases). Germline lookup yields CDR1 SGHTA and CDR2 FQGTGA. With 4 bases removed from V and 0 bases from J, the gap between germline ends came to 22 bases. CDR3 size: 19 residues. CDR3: CASSSHLGASDSSYNEQFF. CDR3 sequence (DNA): TGTGCCAGCAGCTCCCACCTTGGGGCTAGCGATAGCTCCTACAATGAGCAGTTCTTC.

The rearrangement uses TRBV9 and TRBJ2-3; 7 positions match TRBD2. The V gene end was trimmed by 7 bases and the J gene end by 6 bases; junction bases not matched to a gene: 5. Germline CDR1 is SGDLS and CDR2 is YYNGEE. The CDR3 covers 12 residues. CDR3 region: CASGGSGDTQYF. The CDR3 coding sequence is TGTGCCAGCGGCGGGAGTGGGGATACGCAGTATTTT.

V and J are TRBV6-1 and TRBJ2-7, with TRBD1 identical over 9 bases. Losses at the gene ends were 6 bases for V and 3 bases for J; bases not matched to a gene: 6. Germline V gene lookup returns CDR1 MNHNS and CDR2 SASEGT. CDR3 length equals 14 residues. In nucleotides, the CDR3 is TGTGCCAGCAGGCCCGCGGACAGGGGCTACGAGCAGTACTTC. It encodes CASRPADRGYEQYF.

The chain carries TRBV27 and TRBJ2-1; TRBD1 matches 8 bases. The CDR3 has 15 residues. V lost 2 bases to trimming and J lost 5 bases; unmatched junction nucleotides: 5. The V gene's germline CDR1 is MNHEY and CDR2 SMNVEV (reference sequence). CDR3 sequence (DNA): TGTGCCAGCAGTTTACGGACAGGGCTAAACAATGAGCAGTTCTTC. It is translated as CASSLRTGLNNEQFF.

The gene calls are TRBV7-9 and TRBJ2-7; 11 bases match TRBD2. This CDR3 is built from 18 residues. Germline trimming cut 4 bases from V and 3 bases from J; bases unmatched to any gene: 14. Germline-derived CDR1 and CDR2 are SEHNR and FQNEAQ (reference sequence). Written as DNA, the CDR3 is TGTGCCAGCAGCTCCCGACAGGGAACTAGCGGGAGAAGCTACGAGCAGTACTTC. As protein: CASSSRQGTSGRSYEQYF.

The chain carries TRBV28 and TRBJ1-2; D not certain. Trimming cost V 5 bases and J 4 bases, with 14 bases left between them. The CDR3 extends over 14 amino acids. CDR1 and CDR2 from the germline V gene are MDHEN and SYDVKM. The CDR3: CASSPPGGIYGYTF. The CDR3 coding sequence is TGTGCCAGCAGTCCCCCGGGCGGAATCTATGGCTACACCTTC.

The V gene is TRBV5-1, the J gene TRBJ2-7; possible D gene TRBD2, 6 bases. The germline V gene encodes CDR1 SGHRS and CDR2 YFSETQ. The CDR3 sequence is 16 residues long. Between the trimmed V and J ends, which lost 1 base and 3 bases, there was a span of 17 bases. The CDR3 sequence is CASSLRTERVLYEQYF. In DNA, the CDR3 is TGCGCCAGCAGCTTGAGAACGGAGCGGGTGCTCTACGAGCAGTACTTC. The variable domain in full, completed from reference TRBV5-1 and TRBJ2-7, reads KAGVTQTPRYLIKTRGQQVTLSCSPISGHRSVSWYQQTPGQGLQFLFEYFSETQRNKGNFPGRFSGRQFSNSRSEMNVSTLELGDSALYLCASSLRTERVLYEQYFGPGTRLTVT.

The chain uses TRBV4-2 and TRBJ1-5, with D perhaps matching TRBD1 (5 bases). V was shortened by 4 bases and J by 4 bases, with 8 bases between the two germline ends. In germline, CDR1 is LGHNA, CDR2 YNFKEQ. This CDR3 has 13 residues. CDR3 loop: CASSPDRNQPQHF. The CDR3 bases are TGTGCCAGCAGCCCAGACAGAAATCAGCCCCAGCATTTT.

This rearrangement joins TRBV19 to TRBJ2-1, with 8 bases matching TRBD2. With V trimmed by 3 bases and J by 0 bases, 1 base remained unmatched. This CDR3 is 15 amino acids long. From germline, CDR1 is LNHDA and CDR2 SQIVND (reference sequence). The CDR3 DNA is TGTGCCAGTAGTATCAGCGGGAGCTCCTACAATGAGCAGTTCTTC. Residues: CASSISGSSYNEQFF.

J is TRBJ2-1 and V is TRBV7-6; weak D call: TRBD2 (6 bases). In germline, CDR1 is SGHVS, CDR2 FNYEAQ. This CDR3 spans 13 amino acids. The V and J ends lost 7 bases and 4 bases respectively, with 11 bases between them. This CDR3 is CASNPGSYNEQFF. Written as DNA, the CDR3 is TGTGCCAGCAACCCCGGGAGTTACAATGAGCAGTTCTTC.

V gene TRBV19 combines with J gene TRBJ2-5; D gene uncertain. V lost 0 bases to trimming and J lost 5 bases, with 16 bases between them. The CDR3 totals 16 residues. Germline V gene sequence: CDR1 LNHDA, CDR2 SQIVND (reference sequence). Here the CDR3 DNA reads TGTGCCAGTAGTATAGAGGCCCGCAGTCGACGGGAGACCCAGTACTTC. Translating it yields CASSIEARSRRETQYF. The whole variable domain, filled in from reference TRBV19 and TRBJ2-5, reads DGGITQSPKYLFRKEGQNVTLSCEQNLNHDAMYWYRQDPGQGLRLIYYSQIVNDFQKGDIAEGYSVSREKKESFPLTVTSAQKNPTAFYLCASSIEARSRRETQYFGPGTRLLVL.

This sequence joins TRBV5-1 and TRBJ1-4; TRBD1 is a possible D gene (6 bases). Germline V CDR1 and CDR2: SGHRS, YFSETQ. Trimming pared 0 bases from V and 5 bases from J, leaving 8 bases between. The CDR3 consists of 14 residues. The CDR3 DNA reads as TGCGCCAGCAGCTTGGGAGGACAGAATGAAAAACTGTTTTTT. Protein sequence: CASSLGGQNEKLFF.

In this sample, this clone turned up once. CDR3 bases: TGTGCCAGCAGTTCCTGGGACAGGGGATACGAGCAGTACTTC. Its protein is CASSSWDRGYEQYF. The chain employs TRBV7-9 and TRBJ2-7; TRBD1 matches at 10 bases. V lost 6 bases, J lost 4 bases, and 6 bases stayed unmatched. The germline gives CDR1 SEHNR, CDR2 FQNEAQ (reference sequence). This CDR3 has 14 amino acids.

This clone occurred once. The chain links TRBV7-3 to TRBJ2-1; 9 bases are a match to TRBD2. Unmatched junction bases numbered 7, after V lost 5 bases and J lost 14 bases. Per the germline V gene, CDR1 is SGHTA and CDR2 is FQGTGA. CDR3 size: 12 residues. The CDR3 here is CASSNSGSFKFF. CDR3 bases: TGTGCCAGCAGCAATAGCGGGAGTTTTAAGTTCTTC. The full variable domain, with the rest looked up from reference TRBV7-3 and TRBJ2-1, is GAGVSQTPSNKVTEKGKYVELRCDPISGHTALYWYRQSLGQGPEFLIYFQGTGAADDSGLPNDRFFAVRPEGSVSTLKIQRTERGDSAVYLCASSNSGSFKFFGPGTRLTVL.

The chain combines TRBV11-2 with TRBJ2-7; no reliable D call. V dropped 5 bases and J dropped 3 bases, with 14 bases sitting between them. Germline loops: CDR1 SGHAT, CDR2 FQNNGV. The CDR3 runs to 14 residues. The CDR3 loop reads CASSVPPRDYEQYF. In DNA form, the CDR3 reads TGTGCCAGCAGCGTACCCCCCCGCGACTACGAGCAGTACTTC.

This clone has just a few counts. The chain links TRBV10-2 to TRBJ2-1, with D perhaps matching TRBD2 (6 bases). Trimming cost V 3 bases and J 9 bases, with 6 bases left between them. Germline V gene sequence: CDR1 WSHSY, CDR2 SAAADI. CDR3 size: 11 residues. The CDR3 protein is CASSEAGEQFF. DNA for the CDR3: TGCGCCAGCAGTGAAGCGGGTGAGCAGTTCTTC.

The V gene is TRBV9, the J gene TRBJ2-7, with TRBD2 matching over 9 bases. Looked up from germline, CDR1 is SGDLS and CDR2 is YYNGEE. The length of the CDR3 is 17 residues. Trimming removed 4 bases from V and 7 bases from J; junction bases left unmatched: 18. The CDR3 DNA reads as TGTGCCAGCAGCCTAGGCGATCTTCCTAGCGGGATCTCGGAGCAGTACTTC. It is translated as CASSLGDLPSGISEQYF. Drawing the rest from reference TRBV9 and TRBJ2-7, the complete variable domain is DSGVTQTPKHLITATGQRVTLRCSPRSGDLSVYWYQQSLDQGLQFLIQYYNGEERAKGNILERFSAQQFPDLHSELNLSSLELGDSALYFCASSLGDLPSGISEQYFGPGTRLTVT.

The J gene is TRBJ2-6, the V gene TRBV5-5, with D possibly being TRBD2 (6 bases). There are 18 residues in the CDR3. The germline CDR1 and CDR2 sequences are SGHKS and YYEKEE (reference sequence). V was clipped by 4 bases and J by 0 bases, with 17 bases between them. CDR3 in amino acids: CASSAKQGLLSGANVLTF. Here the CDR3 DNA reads TGTGCCAGCAGCGCTAAGCAGGGACTTCTCTCTGGGGCCAACGTCCTGACTTTC.

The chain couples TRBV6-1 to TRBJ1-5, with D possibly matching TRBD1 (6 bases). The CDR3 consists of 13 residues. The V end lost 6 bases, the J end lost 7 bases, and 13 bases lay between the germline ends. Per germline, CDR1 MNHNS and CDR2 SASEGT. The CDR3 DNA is TGTGCCAGCAGCCTACAGGGAGGCCAGCCCCAGCATTTT. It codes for CASSLQGGQPQHF.